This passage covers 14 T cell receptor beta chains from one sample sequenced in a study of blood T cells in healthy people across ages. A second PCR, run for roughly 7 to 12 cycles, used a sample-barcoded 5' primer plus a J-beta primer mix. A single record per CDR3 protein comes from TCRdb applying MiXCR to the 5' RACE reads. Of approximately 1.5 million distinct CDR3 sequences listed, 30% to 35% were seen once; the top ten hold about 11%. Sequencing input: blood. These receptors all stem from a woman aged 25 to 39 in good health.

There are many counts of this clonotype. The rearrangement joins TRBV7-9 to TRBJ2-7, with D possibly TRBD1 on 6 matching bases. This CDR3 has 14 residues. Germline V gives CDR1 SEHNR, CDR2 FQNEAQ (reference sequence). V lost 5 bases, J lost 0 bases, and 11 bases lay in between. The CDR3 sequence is CASSPRTASYEQYF. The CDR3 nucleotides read TGTGCCAGCAGCCCTAGGACAGCCTCCTACGAGCAGTACTTC.

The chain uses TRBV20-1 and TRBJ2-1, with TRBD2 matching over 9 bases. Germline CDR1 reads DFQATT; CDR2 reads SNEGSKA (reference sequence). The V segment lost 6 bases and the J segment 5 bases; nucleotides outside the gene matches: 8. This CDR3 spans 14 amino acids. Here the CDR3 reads CSAVSGGWHNEQFF. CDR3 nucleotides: TGCAGTGCAGTTAGCGGGGGTTGGCACAATGAGCAGTTCTTC.

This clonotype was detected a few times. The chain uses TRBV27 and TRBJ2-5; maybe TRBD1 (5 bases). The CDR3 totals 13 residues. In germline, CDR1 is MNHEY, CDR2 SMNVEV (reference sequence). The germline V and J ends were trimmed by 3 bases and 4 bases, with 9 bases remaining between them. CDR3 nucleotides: TGTGCCAGCAGTTTTCAGGGTGCAGAGACCCAGTACTTC. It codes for CASSFQGAETQYF.

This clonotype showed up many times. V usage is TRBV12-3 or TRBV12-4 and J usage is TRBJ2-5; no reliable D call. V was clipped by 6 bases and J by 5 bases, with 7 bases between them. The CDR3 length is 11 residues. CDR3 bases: TGTGCCAGCAGGCTCGGGGAGACCCAGTACTTC. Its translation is CASRLGETQYF.

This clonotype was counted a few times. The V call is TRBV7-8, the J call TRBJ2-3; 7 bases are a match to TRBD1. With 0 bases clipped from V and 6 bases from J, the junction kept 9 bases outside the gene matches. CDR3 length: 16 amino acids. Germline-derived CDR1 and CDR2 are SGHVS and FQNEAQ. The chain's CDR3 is CASSLADRTKRDTQYF. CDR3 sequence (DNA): TGTGCCAGCAGCTTAGCGGACAGGACAAAGAGGGATACGCAGTATTTT.

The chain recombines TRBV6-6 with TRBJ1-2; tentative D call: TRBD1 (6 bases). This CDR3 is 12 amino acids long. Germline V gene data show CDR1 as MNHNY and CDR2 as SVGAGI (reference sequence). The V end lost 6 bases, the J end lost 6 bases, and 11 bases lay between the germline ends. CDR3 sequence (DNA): TGTGCCAGCAGGAGGGACATTGATGGCTACACCTTC. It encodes CASRRDIDGYTF.

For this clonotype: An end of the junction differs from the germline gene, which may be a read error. The CDR3 here is CGARDSGGFTEAFF. The CDR3 DNA follows: TGCGGTGCTAGAGATTCAGGGGGATTTACTGAAGCTTTCTTT. This rearrangement joins TRBV20-1 to TRBJ1-1, with 7 bases identical to TRBD1. This CDR3 is 14 amino acids long. Germline loops: CDR1 DFQATT, CDR2 SNEGSKA (reference sequence).

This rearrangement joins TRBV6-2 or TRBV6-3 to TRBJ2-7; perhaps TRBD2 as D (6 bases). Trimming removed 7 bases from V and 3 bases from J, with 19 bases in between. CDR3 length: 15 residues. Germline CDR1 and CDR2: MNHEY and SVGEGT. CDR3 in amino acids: CASNLRSGRIYEQYF. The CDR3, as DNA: TGTGCCAGCAACCTCAGAAGCGGGCGAATCTACGAGCAGTACTTC.

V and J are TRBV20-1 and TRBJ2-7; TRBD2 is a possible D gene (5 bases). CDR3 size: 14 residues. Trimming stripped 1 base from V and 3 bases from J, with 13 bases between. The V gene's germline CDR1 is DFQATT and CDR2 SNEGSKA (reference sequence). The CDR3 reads CSARGREMIYEQYF. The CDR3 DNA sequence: TGCAGTGCTAGAGGTCGGGAAATGATCTACGAGCAGTACTTC.

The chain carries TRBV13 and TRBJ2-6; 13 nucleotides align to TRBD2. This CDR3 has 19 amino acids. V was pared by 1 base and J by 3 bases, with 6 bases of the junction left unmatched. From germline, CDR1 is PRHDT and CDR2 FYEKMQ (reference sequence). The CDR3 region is CASSLEGLAGPYGANVLTF. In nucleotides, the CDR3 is TGTGCCAGCAGCTTAGAGGGACTAGCGGGACCTTATGGGGCCAACGTCCTGACTTTC. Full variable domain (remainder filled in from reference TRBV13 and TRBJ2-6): AAGVIQSPRHLIKEKRETATLKCYPIPRHDTVYWYQQGPGQDPQFLISFYEKMQSDKGSIPDRFSAQQFSDYHSELNMSSLELGDSALYFCASSLEGLAGPYGANVLTFGAGSRLTVL.

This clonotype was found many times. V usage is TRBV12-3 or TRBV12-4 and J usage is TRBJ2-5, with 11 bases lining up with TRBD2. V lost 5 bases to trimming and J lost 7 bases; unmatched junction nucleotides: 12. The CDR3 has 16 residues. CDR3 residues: CASSELAGAVEVTQYF. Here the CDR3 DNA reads TGTGCCAGCAGTGAACTAGCGGGAGCAGTGGAGGTGACCCAGTACTTC.

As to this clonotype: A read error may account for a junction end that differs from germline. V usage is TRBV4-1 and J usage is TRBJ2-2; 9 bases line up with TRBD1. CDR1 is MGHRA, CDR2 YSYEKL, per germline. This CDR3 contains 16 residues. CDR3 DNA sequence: TGCGCCAGCAGCCTGGGGACAGGGACGAATACCGGGGAGCTGTTTTTT. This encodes CASSLGTGTNTGELFF.

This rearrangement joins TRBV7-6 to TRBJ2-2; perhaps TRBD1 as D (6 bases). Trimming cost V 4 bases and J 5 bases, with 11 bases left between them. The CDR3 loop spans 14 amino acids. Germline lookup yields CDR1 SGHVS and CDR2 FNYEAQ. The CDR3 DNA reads TGTGCCAGCAGCTGGGGACATCCGACCGGGGAGCTGTTTTTT. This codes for CASSWGHPTGELFF.

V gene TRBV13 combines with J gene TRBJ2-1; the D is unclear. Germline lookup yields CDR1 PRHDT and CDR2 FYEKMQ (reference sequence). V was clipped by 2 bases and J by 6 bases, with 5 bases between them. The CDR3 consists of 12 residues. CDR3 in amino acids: CASSLQINEQFF. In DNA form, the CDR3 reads TGTGCCAGCAGCTTACAGATCAATGAGCAGTTCTTC.